This T cell receptor (beta chain) was recorded in a study of blood T cell repertoires in COVID-19. Study in general: Samples taken during acute and convalescent COVID-19 were collected in the United States, Italy and Spain. PBMCs, B-cell-depleted T cells, or T cells provided the cDNA or gDNA that made up the material.

As processed by the authors: How many nucleated cells were present was estimated from reference gene primer amplification. Sequencing used immunoSEQ multiplex PCR; TCRdb keeps in-frame clones, though not all of them. D and trimming come from the DNA, and the V and J calls and clone size come from that table. The data contain 140,000 or so clones, roughly 89% of them seen just once; the ten biggest clones take up around 1.6%. The CDR3 has 15 amino acids. Germline CDR1 reads SGHRS; CDR2 reads YFSETQ. Trimming removed 4 bases from V and 4 bases from J; junction bases left unmatched: 3. This TCR came from a human donor in a cohort sampled during active COVID-19. The chain links TRBV5-1 to TRBJ1-5; 12 bases map to TRBD1. The sample was peripheral blood. The CDR3 region is CASSLGQGANQPQHF. The DNA of the CDR3 is TGCGCCAGCAGCCTGGGACAGGGGGCGAATCAGCCCCAGCATTTT.